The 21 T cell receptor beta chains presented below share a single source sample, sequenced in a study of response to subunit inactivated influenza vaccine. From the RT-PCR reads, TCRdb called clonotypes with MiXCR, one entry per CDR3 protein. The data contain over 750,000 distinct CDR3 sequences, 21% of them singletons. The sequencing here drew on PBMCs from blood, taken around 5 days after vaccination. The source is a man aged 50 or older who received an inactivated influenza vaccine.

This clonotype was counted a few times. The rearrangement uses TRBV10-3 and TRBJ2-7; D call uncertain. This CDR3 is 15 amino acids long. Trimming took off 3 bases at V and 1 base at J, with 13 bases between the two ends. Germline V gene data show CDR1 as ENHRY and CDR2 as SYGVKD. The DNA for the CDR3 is TGTGCCATCAGTGATCTTGGGCAGGAATCCTACGAGCAGTACTTC. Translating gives CAISDLGQESYEQYF.

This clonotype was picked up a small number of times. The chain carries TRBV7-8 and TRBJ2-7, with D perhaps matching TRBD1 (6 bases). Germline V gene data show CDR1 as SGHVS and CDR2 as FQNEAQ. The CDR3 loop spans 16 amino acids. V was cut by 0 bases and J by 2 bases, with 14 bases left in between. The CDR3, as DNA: TGTGCCAGCAGCTTAGCGATTACAGGGATCCCCTACGAGCAGTACTTC. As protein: CASSLAITGIPYEQYF.

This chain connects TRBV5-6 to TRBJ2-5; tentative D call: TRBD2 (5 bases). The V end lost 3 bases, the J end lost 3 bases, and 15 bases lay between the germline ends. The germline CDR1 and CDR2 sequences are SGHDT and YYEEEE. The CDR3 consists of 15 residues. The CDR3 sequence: CASSYLLRREETQYF. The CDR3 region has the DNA TGTGCCAGCAGCTACCTCCTGCGGCGGGAAGAGACCCAGTACTTC.

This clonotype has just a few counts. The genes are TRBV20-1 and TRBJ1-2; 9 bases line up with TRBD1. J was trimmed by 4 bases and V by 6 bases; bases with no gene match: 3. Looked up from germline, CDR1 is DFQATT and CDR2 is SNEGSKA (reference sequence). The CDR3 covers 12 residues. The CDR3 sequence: CSATGQGYGYTF. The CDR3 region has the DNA TGCAGTGCGACGGGACAGGGCTATGGCTACACCTTC.

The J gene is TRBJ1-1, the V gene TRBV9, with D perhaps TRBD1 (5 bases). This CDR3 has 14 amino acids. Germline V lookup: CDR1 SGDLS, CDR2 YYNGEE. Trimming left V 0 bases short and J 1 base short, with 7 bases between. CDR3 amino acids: CASSVGRENTEAFF. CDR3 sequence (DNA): TGTGCCAGCAGCGTAGGCAGGGAGAACACTGAAGCTTTCTTT. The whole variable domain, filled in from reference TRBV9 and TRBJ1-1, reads DSGVTQTPKHLITATGQRVTLRCSPRSGDLSVYWYQQSLDQGLQFLIQYYNGEERAKGNILERFSAQQFPDLHSELNLSSLELGDSALYFCASSVGRENTEAFFGQGTRLTVV.

The CDR3 DNA sequence: TGTGCCAGCAGCCAAGATAAGGGGACTAGCGGGAGCAATGAGCAGTTCTTC. It yields the protein CASSQDKGTSGSNEQFF. V usage is TRBV14 and J usage is TRBJ2-1, with 14 bases that match TRBD2. CDR1 and CDR2 from the germline V gene are SGHDN and FVKESK. V dropped 0 bases and J dropped 6; count of bases not matched to a gene: 4. The CDR3 has 17 residues.

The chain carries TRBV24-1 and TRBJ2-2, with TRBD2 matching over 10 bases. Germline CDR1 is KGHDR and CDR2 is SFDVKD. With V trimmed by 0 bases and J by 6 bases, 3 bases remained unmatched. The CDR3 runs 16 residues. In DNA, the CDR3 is TGTGCCACCAGTGATTTGTCGCTAGCGGGGGCCGGGGAGCTGTTTTTT. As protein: CATSDLSLAGAGELFF.

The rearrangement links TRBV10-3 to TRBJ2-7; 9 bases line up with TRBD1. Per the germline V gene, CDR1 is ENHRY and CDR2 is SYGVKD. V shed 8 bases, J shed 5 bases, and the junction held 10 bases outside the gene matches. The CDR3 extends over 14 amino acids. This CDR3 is CAIATGTGQDEQYF. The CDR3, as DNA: TGTGCCATCGCCACTGGGACAGGGCAGGACGAGCAGTACTTC.

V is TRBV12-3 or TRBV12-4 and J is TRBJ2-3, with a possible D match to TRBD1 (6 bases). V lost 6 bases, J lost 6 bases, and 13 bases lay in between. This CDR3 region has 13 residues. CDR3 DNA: TGTGCCAGCAGCCGAGACAGGAGGGATACGCAGTATTTT. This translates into CASSRDRRDTQYF.

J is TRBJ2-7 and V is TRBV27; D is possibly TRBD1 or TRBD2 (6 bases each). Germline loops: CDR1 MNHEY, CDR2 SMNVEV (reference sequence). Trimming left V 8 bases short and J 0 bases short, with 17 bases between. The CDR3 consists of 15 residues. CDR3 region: CASRQVGGFSYEQYF. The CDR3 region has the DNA TGTGCCAGCCGTCAAGTCGGGGGCTTCTCCTACGAGCAGTACTTC.

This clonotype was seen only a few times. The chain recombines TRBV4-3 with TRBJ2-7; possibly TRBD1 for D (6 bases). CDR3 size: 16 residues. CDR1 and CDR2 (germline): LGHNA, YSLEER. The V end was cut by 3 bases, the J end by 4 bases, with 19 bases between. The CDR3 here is CASSQMGLDRAYEQYF. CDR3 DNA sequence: TGCGCCAGCAGCCAGATGGGTTTGGACAGAGCATACGAGCAGTACTTC.

The CDR3 DNA reads as TGTGCCAGCAGCTCCCGACAGGGGGCGAACACCGGGGAGCTGTTTTTT. Translating gives CASSSRQGANTGELFF. The chain joins TRBV7-2 to TRBJ2-2; 9 positions match TRBD1. The CDR3 totals 16 residues. V lost 4 bases and J lost 0; bases outside the gene matches: 3. The germline CDR1 and CDR2 sequences are SGHTA and FQGNSA.

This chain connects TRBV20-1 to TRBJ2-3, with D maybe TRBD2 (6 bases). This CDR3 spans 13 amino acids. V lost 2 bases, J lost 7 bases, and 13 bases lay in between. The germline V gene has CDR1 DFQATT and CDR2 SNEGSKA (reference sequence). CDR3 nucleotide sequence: TGCAGTGCTAGAAGGGACTTCACTTATACGCAGTATTTT. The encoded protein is CSARRDFTYTQYF.

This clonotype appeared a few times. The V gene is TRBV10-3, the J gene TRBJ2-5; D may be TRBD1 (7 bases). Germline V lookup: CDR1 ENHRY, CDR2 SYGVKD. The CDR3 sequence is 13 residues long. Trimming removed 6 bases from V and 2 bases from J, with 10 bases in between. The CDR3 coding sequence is TGTGCCATCAGGGGGGGACAGCAAGAGACCCAGTACTTC. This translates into CAIRGGQQETQYF.

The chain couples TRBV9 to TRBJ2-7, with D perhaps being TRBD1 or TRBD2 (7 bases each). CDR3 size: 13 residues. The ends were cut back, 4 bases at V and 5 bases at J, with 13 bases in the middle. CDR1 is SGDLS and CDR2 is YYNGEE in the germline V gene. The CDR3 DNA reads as TGTGCCAGCAGCCAGGGGGGGGTCAACGAGCAGTACTTC. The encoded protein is CASSQGGVNEQYF.

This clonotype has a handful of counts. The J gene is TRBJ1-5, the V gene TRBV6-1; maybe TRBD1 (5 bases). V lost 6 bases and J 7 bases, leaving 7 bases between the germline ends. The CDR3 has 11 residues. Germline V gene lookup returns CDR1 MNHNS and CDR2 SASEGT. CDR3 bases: TGTGCCAGCAGCCAGGGACAGCCCCAGCATTTT. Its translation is CASSQGQPQHF.

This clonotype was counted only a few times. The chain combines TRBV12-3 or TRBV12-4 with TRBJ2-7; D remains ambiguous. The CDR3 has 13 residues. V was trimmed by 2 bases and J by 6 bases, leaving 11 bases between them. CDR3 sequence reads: CASSLSGVGEQYF. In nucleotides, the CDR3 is TGTGCCAGCAGTTTATCTGGGGTTGGCGAGCAGTACTTC.

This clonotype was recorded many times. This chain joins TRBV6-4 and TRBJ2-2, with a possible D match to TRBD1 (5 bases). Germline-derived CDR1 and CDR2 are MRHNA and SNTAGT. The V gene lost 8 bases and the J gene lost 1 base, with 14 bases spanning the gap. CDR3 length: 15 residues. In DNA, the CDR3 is TGTGCCAGCCGTCGAGACAGCATGAACACCGGGGAGCTGTTTTTT. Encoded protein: CASRRDSMNTGELFF.

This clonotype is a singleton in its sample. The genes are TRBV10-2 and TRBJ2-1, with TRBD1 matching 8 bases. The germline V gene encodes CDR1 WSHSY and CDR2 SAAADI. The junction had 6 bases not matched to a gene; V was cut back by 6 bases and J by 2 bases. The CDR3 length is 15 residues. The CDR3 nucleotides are TGCGCCAGCAGGGAGGGGACAGGAACCTACAATGAGCAGTTCTTC. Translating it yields CASREGTGTYNEQFF.

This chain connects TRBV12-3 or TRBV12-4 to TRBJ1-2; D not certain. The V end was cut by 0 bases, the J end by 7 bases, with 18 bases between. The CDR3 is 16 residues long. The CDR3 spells CASSLAHGPVIGGYTF. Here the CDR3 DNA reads TGTGCCAGCAGTTTAGCGCACGGACCAGTTATAGGTGGCTACACCTTC.

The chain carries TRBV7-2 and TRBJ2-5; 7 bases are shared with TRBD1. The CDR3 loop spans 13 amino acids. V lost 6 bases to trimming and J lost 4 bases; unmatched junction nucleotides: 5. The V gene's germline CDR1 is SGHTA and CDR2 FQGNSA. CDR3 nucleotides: TGTGCCAGCAGTAAGGGGGCCGGAGAGACCCAGTACTTC. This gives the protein CASSKGAGETQYF.